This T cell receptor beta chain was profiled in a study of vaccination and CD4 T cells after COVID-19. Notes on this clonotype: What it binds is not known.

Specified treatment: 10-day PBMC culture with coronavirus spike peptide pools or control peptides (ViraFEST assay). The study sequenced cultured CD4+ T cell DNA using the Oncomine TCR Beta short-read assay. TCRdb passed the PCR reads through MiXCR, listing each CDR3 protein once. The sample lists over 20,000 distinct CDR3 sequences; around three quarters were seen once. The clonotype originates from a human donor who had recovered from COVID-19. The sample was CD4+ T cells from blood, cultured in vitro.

The CDR3 spells CASSGPQGATNEKLFF. DNA of the CDR3: TGTGCCAGCAGTGGTCCCCAGGGGGCCACTAATGAAAAACTGTTTTTT. V usage is TRBV6-1 and J usage is TRBJ1-4; 8 positions match TRBD1. The CDR3 length is 16 residues. V gave up 4 bases and J gave up 2 bases; unmatched junction bases: 6. CDR1 is MNHNS and CDR2 is SASEGT in the germline V gene.